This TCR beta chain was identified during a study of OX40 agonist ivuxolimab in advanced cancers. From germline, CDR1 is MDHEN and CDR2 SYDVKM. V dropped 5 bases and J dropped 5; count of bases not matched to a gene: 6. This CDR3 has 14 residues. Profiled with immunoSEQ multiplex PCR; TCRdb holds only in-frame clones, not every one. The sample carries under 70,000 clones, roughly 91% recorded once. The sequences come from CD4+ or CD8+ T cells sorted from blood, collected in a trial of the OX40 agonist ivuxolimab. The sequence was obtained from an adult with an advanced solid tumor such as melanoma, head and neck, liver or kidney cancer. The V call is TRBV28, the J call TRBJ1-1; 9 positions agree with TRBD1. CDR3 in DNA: TGTGCCAGCAGTAAAACAGGGGGCCAGACTGAAGCTTTCTTT. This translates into CASSKTGGQTEAFF.